The TCR beta chain described here comes from a study of blood T cells in healthy people across ages (dated by TCRdb to 2014 to 2015). As for the study more broadly: Template switching captured roughly one uniquely barcoded TCR beta cDNA molecule per two T cells in model experiments. Age-related changes in TCR beta repertoire diversity were measured in the study by deep sequencing normalized with unique cDNA molecular identifiers. The donors were divided into four age groups: young (average approximately 17 years), middle-aged (under 40), aged (around 59) and long-lived (82). Donors of different ages were randomly distributed across sequencing lanes to avoid experimental bias. For two donors (one aged 18 to 29 and one aged 80 or older), the study analyzed two additional independent replicas of 1 million unique cDNA reads from the same blood draw.

The donors were some 36 Caucasian individuals from Russia, aged 6 to 90 years, who were systemically healthy. Approximately 9.3 milliliters of peripheral blood were drawn from each donor into EDTA-treated Vacutainer tubes. Ficoll-Paque density-gradient centrifugation was used to isolate PBMCs, with at least 6 million per sample. Trizol reagent was used to extract total RNA from PBMCs, with at least 6 micrograms per sample. Naive CD45RAhigh/CD27high T cell percentages were measured by flow cytometry on a PBMC aliquot from every donor. A note on this clonotype: Its antigen remains unidentified. The record has no base qualities; no much larger clone is one base away.

Study-level results and caveats: There was a strong correlation between observed TCR beta diversity and the percentage of naive T cells measured by flow cytometry. As age increased, observed TCR beta diversity per million T cells dropped in a roughly linear way, and a significant reduction was already evident by age 40. Donor CMV infection status was unknown, potentially confounding age-related changes in expanded clonotypes. Compared with the aged group, the long-lived group had more naive CD4+ T cells, fewer expanded clones and increased TCR diversity, a pattern suggesting age selection. Conclusive comparison of naive and antigen-experienced compartments was prevented by the profiling of bulk unsorted PBMCs. Total diversity estimates from one million sequenced T cells were considered lower bounds and underestimates.

The CDR3 spans 13 residues, from the cysteine through the phenylalanine. The kept DNA is CDR3 alone, 39 bases in frame from the first base. V is shortened by 8 bases, J by 5 bases, and the region joining them spans 12 bases. The germline V gene supplies CDR1 MGHDK and CDR2 SYGVNS. Library prep was done by 5' RACE. The instrument given in TCRdb is Illumina HiSeq 2500. A second 7 to 11 cycle PCR used a sample-barcoded 5' primer and a J-beta primer mix. A unique molecular identifier was introduced onto each TCR beta cDNA molecule by a template-switch 5' adaptor carrying 12 random nucleotides. Each sample yielded at least 3 million CDR3-containing paired-end reads. First-strand cDNA synthesis was performed from all RNA using the Mint cDNA synthesis kit, with priming by a TRBC-specific oligonucleotide. Following uracil-DNA glycosylase treatment, all cDNA underwent a first 18-cycle PCR with the universal primers M1SS and BC2_uni_R. Per the source publication's procedure: For normalization, 1 million high-quality reads, each with a distinct molecular identifier, were randomly selected from each sample. Instead of being binned into consensus sequences, reads with shared molecular identifiers were discarded. MiTCR, set to a Q25 quality threshold and the strictest error-elimination algorithm, was used for CDR3 identification, clonotype clustering and error correction. A nonparametric unseen species model with Euler transformation was used to estimate a lower bound on total TCR beta diversity. In-frame beta chains were kept once TCRdb had trimmed the public reads at Q25 with fastp and called clones with MiXCR. Duplicate CDR3 protein sequences are folded into a single record with the most common DNA and genes. V and J calls and clone size were set by TCRdb, not the authors. Across this sample there are a few hundred thousand distinct CDR3 sequences, with roughly a quarter seen only once. The ten largest account for around 20% of the sample.

This TCR derives from a woman between 65 and 79 years old in good health. Recombination linked TRBV25-1 to TRBJ1-4, with the D gene call left open. The sample taken for sequencing was blood. The DNA is TGTGCCAGCGCGCGGCAGGAGAATGAAAAACTGTTTTTT. Its protein product is CASARQENEKLFF.